The text below deals with one T cell receptor beta chain. Antigen: not known. Sequencing used immunoSEQ multiplex PCR; TCRdb keeps in-frame clones, though not all of them. This table holds tens of thousands of clones, over 80% found once. These data come from a study of T cell responses to AZD1222 COVID-19 vaccine. This CDR3 spans 16 amino acids. Germline V gene sequence: CDR1 SGHTA, CDR2 FQGTGA. V lost 5 bases and J lost 1; bases outside the gene matches: 5. Study results and caveats: Vaccine-associated CD4 TCRs spanned spike, dominant at 160-218 and 743-854. Unmutated variant regions reportedly attract nearly half of all spike-specific TCRs.

The rearrangement joins TRBV7-3 to TRBJ2-6; 7 bases agree with TRBD2. The sequence was obtained from an adult who received the AZD1222 COVID-19 vaccine. This specimen consisted of peripheral blood, obtained 28 days after the second AZD1222 dose. CDR3 DNA: TGTGCCAGCAGCCGTCGGGAGGTATCTGGGGCCAACGTCCTGACTTTC. It specifies CASSRREVSGANVLTF.